A single sample is the source of the 26 T cell receptor beta chains below, sequenced in a study of T cell responses to AZD1222 COVID-19 vaccine. Data came from immunoSEQ multiplex PCR; TCRdb stores just in-frame clones and leaves some out. The repertoire includes under 25,000 clones, almost 85% of them detected once, and approximately 16% sits in the top ten. The sequenced sample was peripheral blood, obtained 28 days after the second AZD1222 dose. These receptor sequences come from an adult who received the AZD1222 COVID-19 vaccine.

The chain recombines TRBV4-3 with TRBJ1-2, with a weak D call TRBD1 (5 bases). Trimming removed 1 base from V and 4 bases from J, with 13 bases in between. The CDR3 runs to 15 residues. Germline V gene data show CDR1 as LGHNA and CDR2 as YSLEER. The CDR3 here is CASSQGGVGTYGYTF. CDR3 nucleotide sequence: TGCGCCAGCAGCCAAGGGGGTGTAGGGACCTATGGCTACACCTTC.

The chain uses TRBV11-1 and TRBJ2-1, with no clear D. The germline CDR1 and CDR2 sequences are SGHAT and FQDESV (reference sequence). CDR3 length: 13 residues. V gave up 6 bases and J gave up 8 bases, with 14 bases separating them. This CDR3 is CASRKDVTDEQFF. The DNA of the CDR3 is TGTGCCAGCAGGAAGGATGTGACGGATGAGCAGTTCTTC.

The chain is built from TRBV25-1 and TRBJ2-7; D is possibly TRBD2 (5 bases). The CDR3 contains 11 residues. V was clipped by 6 bases and J by 3 bases, with 6 bases between them. Germline V lookup: CDR1 MGHDK, CDR2 SYGVNS. The CDR3 nucleotides are TGTGCCAGCAGCCGGGGCTACGAGCAGTACTTC. Its translation: CASSRGYEQYF.

V gene TRBV5-1 combines with J gene TRBJ2-2; TRBD1 aligns across 8 bases. J gave up 3 bases and V 4 bases, and 8 bases lay outside the gene matches. This CDR3 comprises 16 residues. Germline V lookup: CDR1 SGHRS, CDR2 YFSETQ. CDR3 sequence: CASSQTTGVDTGELFF. The CDR3 nucleotides read TGCGCCAGCAGCCAAACGACAGGGGTGGACACCGGGGAGCTGTTTTTT.

The chain combines TRBV11-2 with TRBJ2-1; D possibly uses TRBD1 or TRBD2 (5 bases each). The CDR3 has 11 amino acids. V lost 5 bases and J lost 10, with 9 bases in between. CDR1 and CDR2 (germline): SGHAT, FQNNGV. The CDR3 sequence is CASSHEGEQFF. The CDR3 region has the DNA TGTGCCAGCAGCCACGAGGGGGAGCAGTTCTTC.

The V gene is TRBV6-7, the J gene TRBJ1-3; unclear D gene. TRBV6-7 carries the ORF label, with uncertain function. The CDR3 sequence is 15 residues long. Between the trimmed V and J ends, which lost 2 bases and 2 bases, there was a span of 10 bases. CDR3 nucleotides: TGTGCCAGCAGTTACAGGTCCCCCCCTGGAAACACCATATATTTT. Residues: CASSYRSPPGNTIYF.

This clone was counted only a few times. The chain uses TRBV7-2 and TRBJ2-7; the match to TRBD2 covers 12 bases. The CDR3 consists of 17 residues. Germline V lookup: CDR1 SGHTA, CDR2 FQGNSA. V trimming: 5 bases; J trimming: 3 bases; junction bases outside the gene matches: 11. This CDR3 is CASSERTSGTYLYEQYF. DNA for the CDR3: TGTGCCAGCAGCGAGAGGACTAGCGGGACTTACCTCTACGAGCAGTACTTC.

This clone has just one count. An end of the junction differs from the germline gene, which may be a read error. The rearrangement joins TRBV28 to TRBJ1-1; D is uncertain. The germline CDR1 and CDR2 sequences are MDHEN and SYDVKM. This CDR3 is 12 amino acids long. In DNA, the CDR3 is TGTGCCAGCAGTAGGCCCCGGGAAGCGGTTTACTTT. Amino acid sequence: CASSRPREAVYF.

The chain carries TRBV28 and TRBJ1-2, with D uncertain. The CDR3 runs to 14 residues. V shed 1 base and J shed 7 bases, with 13 bases lying between them. From germline, CDR1 is MDHEN and CDR2 SYDVKM. In nucleotides, the CDR3 is TGTGCCAGCAGTTTATTGGGCGGAGATAGTGGCTACACCTTC. Protein: CASSLLGGDSGYTF.

The chain links TRBV27 to TRBJ2-5; a possible D gene is TRBD2 (5 bases). Looked up from germline, CDR1 is MNHEY and CDR2 is SMNVEV (reference sequence). Trimming removed 3 bases at V and 7 bases at J, with 12 bases between. The CDR3 extends over 13 amino acids. The CDR3 region is CASSFRDLGTQYF. The CDR3, as DNA: TGTGCCAGCAGTTTTCGGGATTTAGGGACCCAGTACTTC.

The chain recombines TRBV9 with TRBJ2-7; no reliable D call. V was trimmed by 0 bases and J by 1 base, leaving 8 bases between them. This CDR3 spans 14 amino acids. The V gene's germline CDR1 is SGDLS and CDR2 YYNGEE. The CDR3: CASSVVSDSYEQYF. The DNA for the CDR3 is TGTGCCAGCAGCGTAGTCTCGGATTCCTACGAGCAGTACTTC. Drawing the rest from reference TRBV9 and TRBJ2-7, the complete variable domain is DSGVTQTPKHLITATGQRVTLRCSPRSGDLSVYWYQQSLDQGLQFLIQYYNGEERAKGNILERFSAQQFPDLHSELNLSSLELGDSALYFCASSVVSDSYEQYFGPGTRLTVT.

This clone came up once. The chain recombines TRBV7-8 with TRBJ2-5; 11 nucleotides agree with TRBD2. V gave up 5 bases and J gave up 2 bases; unmatched junction bases: 16. The CDR3 has 19 amino acids. Germline CDR1 and CDR2: SGHVS and FQNEAQ. Here the CDR3 reads CASSLRNSGRAWGQETQYF. CDR3 DNA: TGTGCCAGCAGCCTTCGTAATAGCGGGAGGGCCTGGGGGCAAGAGACCCAGTACTTC.

This sequence joins TRBV29-1 and TRBJ2-7; D unresolved. Germline V lookup: CDR1 SQVTM, CDR2 ANQGSEA. Trimming took off 7 bases at V and 1 base at J, with 14 bases between the two ends. This CDR3 is 13 amino acids long. The CDR3 DNA is TGCAGCGCCCGCCCGTCGACTTCCTACGAGCAGTACTTC. This encodes CSARPSTSYEQYF.

The V gene is TRBV7-7, the J gene TRBJ2-5; 8 nucleotides line up with TRBD2. The germline gives CDR1 SSHAT, CDR2 FNYEAQ (reference sequence). V dropped 5 bases and J dropped 5; count of bases not matched to a gene: 10. The CDR3 extends over 15 amino acids. The CDR3 DNA reads TGTGCCAGCAGCCAGAGCGGGAGATCACGGGAGACCCAGTACTTC. Protein product: CASSQSGRSRETQYF.

The gene calls are TRBV4-2 and TRBJ2-1; possibly TRBD2 for D (6 bases). In germline, CDR1 is LGHNA, CDR2 YNFKEQ. V was shortened by 0 bases and J by 7 bases, with 13 bases between the two germline ends. The length of the CDR3 is 15 residues. The CDR3 loop reads CASSQEEGVLNEQFF. The CDR3 DNA reads as TGTGCCAGCAGCCAAGAGGAGGGCGTCCTAAATGAGCAGTTCTTC.

This rearrangement joins TRBV18 to TRBJ2-3; 8 nucleotides line up with TRBD2. The CDR3 spans 14 residues. Germline CDR1 and CDR2: KGHSH and LQKENI. The junction had 3 bases not matched to a gene; V was cut back by 2 bases and J by 5 bases. CDR3 DNA sequence: TGTGCCAGCTCACCAGGGCTAGCGGGAGATACGCAGTATTTT. Translated: CASSPGLAGDTQYF.

The chain has TRBV11-2 and TRBJ1-1; maybe TRBD1 (5 bases). Germline values: CDR1 SGHAT, CDR2 FQNNGV. The CDR3 spans 14 residues. V lost 5 bases and J 0 bases, leaving 10 bases between the germline ends. The CDR3: CASSTRVLNTEAFF. In nucleotides, the CDR3 is TGTGCCAGCAGCACCAGGGTCTTGAACACTGAAGCTTTCTTT.

To note about this clone: One junction end does not reproduce the germline sequence, and a read error may be involved. The V and J genes are TRBV3-1 (or the pseudogene TRBV3-2) and TRBJ2-7; a possible D gene is TRBD1 (5 bases). Per germline, CDR1 LGHDT and CDR2 YNNKEL (reference sequence). This CDR3 has 11 residues. The CDR3 loop reads CASSQRQSIEF. The CDR3 bases are TGTGCCAGCAGCCAAAGACAGTCCATTGAATTC.

This chain joins TRBV9 and TRBJ2-4; D not certain. Trimming shortened V by 4 bases and J by 6 bases, and 17 bases separated the two germline ends. The CDR3 is made up of 15 amino acids. The germline V gene has CDR1 SGDLS and CDR2 YYNGEE. The CDR3 DNA sequence: TGTGCCAGCAGCAAAGACTTTGCGGCCGGAAACATTCAGTACTTC. Encoded protein: CASSKDFAAGNIQYF.

This CDR3 reads CASSQWTREQFF. The DNA for the CDR3 is TGTGCCAGCAGCCAATGGACCCGGGAGCAGTTCTTC. The chain joins TRBV3-1 (or the pseudogene TRBV3-2) to TRBJ2-1; no reliable D call. The CDR3 covers 12 residues. Per the germline V gene, CDR1 is LGHDT and CDR2 is YNNKEL (reference sequence). V lost 2 bases to trimming and J lost 10 bases, with 9 bases between them.

The chain is built from TRBV4-1 and TRBJ2-2, with D unclear. Germline CDR1 and CDR2: MGHRA and YSYEKL. V lost 3 bases and J 5 bases, leaving 13 bases between the germline ends. The CDR3 is 15 amino acids. CDR3 bases: TGCGCCAGCAGCCAGCCTGGATTTTTGACCGGGGAGCTGTTTTTT. This encodes CASSQPGFLTGELFF.

The CDR3 reads CSVNEDSGRTGELFF. For the CDR3, the DNA is TGCAGCGTAAATGAGGATAGCGGGAGAACCGGGGAGCTGTTTTTT. The chain carries TRBV29-1 and TRBJ2-2; 9 nucleotides agree with TRBD2. The CDR3 sequence is 15 residues long. The V gene end was trimmed by 6 bases and the J gene end by 5 bases; junction bases not matched to a gene: 10. From germline, CDR1 is SQVTM and CDR2 ANQGSEA.

The gene calls are TRBV18 and TRBJ2-6; possible D gene TRBD1, 6 bases. Between the trimmed V and J ends, which lost 3 bases and 0 bases, there was a span of 9 bases. From germline, CDR1 is KGHSH and CDR2 LQKENI. There are 16 residues in the CDR3. CDR3 in DNA: TGTGCCAGCTCACCTTTGGACAGCTCTGGGGCCAACGTCCTGACTTTC. Amino acids: CASSPLDSSGANVLTF. Complete variable domain (other parts from reference TRBV18 and TRBJ2-6): NAGVMQNPRHLVRRRGQEARLRCSPMKGHSHVYWYRQLPEEGLKFMVYLQKENIIDESGMPKERFSAEFPKEGPSILRIQQVVRGDSAAYFCASSPLDSSGANVLTFGAGSRLTVL.

V usage is TRBV5-1 and J usage is TRBJ2-7; 9 bases are a match to TRBD1. Germline CDR1 SGHRS, CDR2 YFSETQ. The CDR3 runs to 15 residues. With 3 bases clipped from V and 4 bases from J, the junction kept 8 bases outside the gene matches. DNA of the CDR3: TGCGCCAGCAGCTGGGCGGGACAGGGAACATACGAGCAGTACTTC. Translating gives CASSWAGQGTYEQYF.

This chain links TRBV12-3 or TRBV12-4 with TRBJ1-1; D remains unclear. The V and J ends lost 6 bases and 2 bases respectively, with 10 bases between them. This CDR3 is built from 13 residues. Here the CDR3 DNA reads TGTGCCAGCAGCCAGGCCGCAAACACTGAAGCTTTCTTT. Its translation is CASSQAANTEAFF.

V and J are TRBV30 and TRBJ1-1, with D possibly matching TRBD1 (5 bases). In germline, CDR1 is GTSNPN, CDR2 SVGIG (reference sequence). This CDR3 has 14 residues. Trimming shortened V by 3 bases and J by 6 bases, and 17 bases separated the two germline ends. CDR3 nucleotides: TGTGCCTGGAGGGGGGGACGGGGAGGCCCTGAAGCTTTCTTT. Its translation is CAWRGGRGGPEAFF.